This is a list of T cell receptor beta chains from one sample in a study of control samples from healthy donors and cancer patients. Here immunoSEQ multiplex PCR was the method, and the copy in TCRdb shows in-frame clones only, minus some. The sample shows tens of thousands of clones, 65% to 85% of them seen only once. The sample was PBMCs. The receptors derive from a man in his 70s with lung cancer. Both conserved end residues are part of each CDR3. D genes are given only for firm matches.

TRBJ2-1 TRBD1 TRBV14 CASSSPAGGGRWAYNEQFF
TRBJ1-3 TRBD1 TRBV7-9 CASEGAKGNTIYF
TRBJ1-2 TRBD1 TRBV3-1/TRBV3-2 CASSQGAGQFIYGYTF
TRBJ1-5 - TRBV24-1 CAERNQPQHF
TRBJ1-5 - TRBV6-6 CASSYNRPSNQPQHF
TRBJ2-6 - TRBV9 CASSGRQGSSGANVLTF
TRBJ2-2 - TRBV9 CASSAPGLSAGELFF
TRBJ2-3 TRBD2 TRBV7-9 CASSLTGTSDFTDTQYF
TRBJ2-3 TRBD2 TRBV20-1 CSASPLAGRTDTQYF
TRBJ1-3 - TRBV30 CAWTFSLKPRGNTIYF
TRBJ2-4 TRBD1 TRBV6-5 CASSYGTGKNIQYF
TRBJ2-2 TRBD2 TRBV4-2 CASSHRLAVNTGELFF
TRBJ1-5 TRBD1 TRBV3-1/TRBV3-2 CASSQDRTGFGNQPQHF
TRBJ2-6 - TRBV15 CATSGANSGANVLTF
TRBJ1-6 TRBD1 TRBV7-9 CASQERGRWGPLHF
TRBJ2-7 TRBD1 TRBV3-1/TRBV3-2 CASSQVIGQESSYEQYF
TRBJ1-5 - TRBV3-1/TRBV3-2 CASGMGEGQPQHF
TRBJ1-1 - TRBV30 CAWKTPGYTEAFF
TRBJ1-2 - TRBV6-5 CASSPILSGPYGYTF
TRBJ1-2 TRBD1 TRBV5-1 CASSRTQGPDGYTF
TRBJ1-1 TRBD1 TRBV19 CASSFIGTAEAFF
TRBJ2-3 TRBD2 TRBV25-1 CASSEGTSGADTQYF
TRBJ2-1 - TRBV6-5 CASRGPRVNEQFF
TRBJ2-1 TRBD1 TRBV25-1 CASSSPTGGYRDEQFF
TRBJ2-7 TRBD1 TRBV7-2 CASNGVRGRLEQYF
TRBJ2-1 - TRBV7-3 CASSLTGGSYNEQFF
TRBJ2-7 - TRBV5-1 CASSLEGLGPGEQYF
TRBJ2-3 - TRBV6-5 CASSYSGQGDTQYF
TRBJ2-2 - TRBV7-9 CASSSVRLGRGATGELFF
TRBJ1-1 - TRBV19 CASSNRDDTEAFF
TRBJ2-7 - TRBV6-6 CASSRRGLEQYF
TRBJ1-5 TRBD1 TRBV18 CASSPLGQIGQPQHF
TRBJ1-1 TRBD1 TRBV4-3 CASSQRQGPNTEAFF
TRBJ1-2 - TRBV12-5 CASGLVIGGLALYGYTF
TRBJ1-2 TRBD1 TRBV2 CASSKDRGSYGYTF
TRBJ1-2 - TRBV19 CASSPGLGLYGYTF
TRBJ1-6 - TRBV9 CASSPTGSSYNSPLHF
TRBJ2-7 - TRBV6-2/TRBV6-3 CASSLLVSYEQYF
TRBJ1-6 TRBD1 TRBV2 CASRPDRVNSPLHF
TRBJ1-5 - TRBV15 CATSAIPRGWGQPQHF
TRBJ2-7 - TRBV28 CASSSPAYEQYF
TRBJ2-3 - TRBV5-1 CASSLWTTQGVNTDTQYF
TRBJ2-5 TRBD2 TRBV29-1 CSVGYLGGSQETQYF
TRBJ2-1 - TRBV7-2 CASSFSGTFGPGGQFF
TRBJ2-7 - TRBV16 CASTPGSYEQYF
TRBJ2-7 - TRBV5-6 CASSGPYEQYF
TRBJ2-7 TRBD2 TRBV6-2/TRBV6-3 CASSYSPGGVEQYF
TRBJ2-7 TRBD2 TRBV6-5 CASSLGLAGGYEQYF
TRBJ1-6 - TRBV6-6 CASSYSGGRNNSPLHF
TRBJ1-1 - TRBV12-3/TRBV12-4 CASSTNRWTEAFF
TRBJ2-5 TRBD2 TRBV7-9 CASSRLAGGQETQYF
TRBJ2-7 TRBD1 TRBV7-9 CASSLVGTAGYLFEQYF